Listed below are T cell receptor beta chains from one sample, sequenced in a study of T cells in Graves' hyperthyroidism and ophthalmopathy. TCRdb ran MiXCR on the multiplex PCR reads and lists one entry per CDR3 protein. The sample lists fewer than 650,000 distinct CDR3 sequences, 46% occurring once. Sequencing was carried out using peripheral blood or thyroid tissue (not recorded which). The origin of the receptors is an adult woman with Graves' disease, either hyperthyroidism or ophthalmopathy (not recorded which). Both conserved end residues are part of each CDR3. The D gene is left open where the match is weak. Only part of the rows carry a size: once, few, many, or a class if the clone is expanded.

j_call clone_size d_call v_call cdr3_nt cdr3_aa
TRBJ1-5 few . TRBV7-4 TGTGCCAGCTTCCGGCCCGGGCAGCCCCAGCATTTT CASFRPGQPQHF
TRBJ1-1 . . TRBV14 TGTGCCAGCAGCCGCGGAACGAACAGTGAAGCTTTCTTT CASSRGTNSEAFF
TRBJ2-3 . TRBD1 TRBV2 TGTGCCACATGGACAGGGGGCGGAACAGATACGCAGTATTTT CATWTGGGTDTQYF
TRBJ2-7 . . TRBV5-1 TGCGCCAGCAGCTTGGCGACAGACGAGCAGTACTTC CASSLATDEQYF
TRBJ2-7 . TRBD1 TRBV7-9 TGTGCCAGCAGCGTCTTATTTCAGGGACAGGGGGAAACCTACGAGCAGTACTTC CASSVLFQGQGETYEQYF
TRBJ1-5 . . TRBV7-9 TGTGCCAGCAGCCACCGACAGGCGTACAATCAGCCCCAGCATTTT CASSHRQAYNQPQHF
TRBJ1-2 . TRBD1 TRBV12-3/TRBV12-4 TGTGCCAGCGGTTTCTCAGGGGGTGGCTACACCTTC CASGFSGGGYTF
TRBJ1-4 . . TRBV5-1 TGCGCCGGCAGCTCGGGAATAATGGGAAATGAAAAACTGTTTTTT CAGSSGIMGNEKLFF
TRBJ2-5 many TRBD2 TRBV7-9 TGTGCCAGCAGCACTCTAGCGGGAGGGCTTTACAAAGAGACCCAGTACTTC CASSTLAGGLYKETQYF
TRBJ2-3 many . TRBV12-3/TRBV12-4 TGTGCCAGCAGTCCCGGGACCCGCGGAACGCAGTATTTT CASSPGTRGTQYF
TRBJ1-1 few . TRBV29-1 TGCAGCGTTGATATTGGACGACTCAGCACTGAAGCTTTCTTT CSVDIGRLSTEAFF
TRBJ1-4 few . TRBV2 TGTGCCAGCAGCCAGGGGTCTGGAGAAAAACTGTCTTTT CASSQGSGEKLSF
TRBJ2-2 many . TRBV4-1 TGCGCCAGCAGCCAAGATCGTATCACCGGGGAGCTGTTTTTT CASSQDRITGELFF
TRBJ2-7 many . TRBV27 TGTGCCAGCAGTCTACGCCCCGGACGGAGCTACGAGCAGTACTTC CASSLRPGRSYEQYF
TRBJ2-7 many TRBD2 TRBV7-2 TGTGCCAGCAGCTTAGGCGGGAGGGCCTGGCTGGCCGAGCAGTACTTC CASSLGGRAWLAEQYF
TRBJ1-3 few . TRBV15 TGTGCCACCAGCAGAGAGACGGGGAATCCGACTGGAAACACCATATATTTT CATSRETGNPTGNTIYF
TRBJ1-1 . TRBD1 TRBV29-1 TGCAGCGTGACGACAGGGGGCCACACTGAAGCTTTCTTT CSVTTGGHTEAFF
TRBJ2-7 many . TRBV4-2 TGTGCCAGCAGCCAAGATGGACAGAGCTCCTACGAGCAGTACTTC CASSQDGQSSYEQYF
TRBJ1-6 many . TRBV9 TGTGCCAGCAGCGTAGACGTGGGTAATTCACCCCTCCACTTT CASSVDVGNSPLHF
TRBJ2-7 . TRBD2 TRBV2 TGTGCCAGCACCGGGACTAGTTACGAGCAGTACTTC CASTGTSYEQYF
TRBJ1-3 few . TRBV12-3/TRBV12-4 TGTGCCAGCACGACAGTTGGAAACACCATATATTTT CASTTVGNTIYF
TRBJ1-2 few . TRBV5-6 TGTGCCAGCAGACGAAAGCGGGGAGGCCATGGCTACACCTTC CASRRKRGGHGYTF
TRBJ2-7 . . TRBV7-8 TGTGCCAGCAGCCGGGACTGGGGGGACGAGCAGTACTTC CASSRDWGDEQYF
TRBJ2-5 . . TRBV9 TGTGCCAGCAGCGCCCACGGGGGAAGAGAGACCCAGTACTTC CASSAHGGRETQYF
TRBJ1-1 many . TRBV29-1 TGCAGCGTTGAAGAGGGGAGTAACACTGAAGCTTTCTTT CSVEEGSNTEAFF
TRBJ2-1 . . TRBV20-1 TGCAGTGCTCTGGCTGGGGGAGGCTCCTACAATGAGCAGTTCTTC CSALAGGGSYNEQFF
TRBJ2-7 . . TRBV7-2 TGTGCCAGCAGCCTCCAGACACGTTTCTACGAGCAGTACTTC CASSLQTRFYEQYF
TRBJ2-5 few TRBD2 TRBV19 TGTGCCAGTAGTATTGGACTAGCGGGAGAGCGGCGCGAGACCCAGTACTTC CASSIGLAGERRETQYF
TRBJ1-2 . . TRBV29-1 TGCAGCGTTGCCTCAAGGGGCTATGGCTACACCTTC CSVASRGYGYTF
TRBJ1-2 . TRBD1 TRBV24-1 TGTGCCACCAGTGGACAGGGGGCCCGAAGACGCTATGGCTACACCTTC CATSGQGARRRYGYTF
TRBJ2-7 . . TRBV14 TGTGCCAGCAGCCAAGATAGCCCCTCCTACGAGCAGTACTTC CASSQDSPSYEQYF
TRBJ2-2 . TRBD1 TRBV6-1 TGTGCCAGCAGTGATTTGGAACAGGGGGCCACCGGGGAGCTGTTTTTT CASSDLEQGATGELFF
TRBJ2-3 . . TRBV7-2 TGTGCCAGCAGCTCCGGGGGAGGCACAGATACGCAGTATTTT CASSSGGGTDTQYF
TRBJ2-6 few . TRBV10-3 TGTGCCATCAGCTCTAACAGGGCTGGGGCCAACGTCCTGACTTTC CAISSNRAGANVLTF
TRBJ1-1 . . TRBV29-1 TGCAGCGTTGATGGGGGGCGCTTCACTGAAGCTTTCTTT CSVDGGRFTEAFF
TRBJ1-2 . . TRBV25-1 TGTGCCAGCAGTGAATACGTTGGGGGTGGCTACACCTTC CASSEYVGGGYTF
TRBJ1-2 few . TRBV9 TGTGCCAGCAGACAGACAGCTAACTATGGCTACACCTTC CASRQTANYGYTF
TRBJ1-1 . . TRBV29-1 TGCAGCGTTGAAAGTGCGGGAGTCGGGGAAGCTTTCTTT CSVESAGVGEAFF
TRBJ1-6 . . TRBV10-3 TGTGCCATCGGTGAGCTGGATAATTCGCCCCTCCACTTT CAIGELDNSPLHF
TRBJ1-5 . TRBD1 TRBV19 TGTGCCAGTAGTAGGTTCCAGGGGGACAGCAATCAGCCCCAGCATTTT CASSRFQGDSNQPQHF
TRBJ2-5 many TRBD1 TRBV5-1 TGCGCCAGCAGCTTGGAGTTGGGACAGTCCCAAGAGACCCAGTACTTC CASSLELGQSQETQYF
TRBJ2-7 . TRBD2 TRBV6-6 TGTGCCAGCAGTTACGGGGCTAGCGGGAGCCTTGGGGAGCAGTACTTC CASSYGASGSLGEQYF
TRBJ2-7 many . TRBV20-1 TGCAGTGCGCCGGACAACTCCTACGAGCAGTACTTC CSAPDNSYEQYF
TRBJ1-4 . TRBD1 TRBV29-1 TGCAGCGTACCGGACGGACAGGAGAAACTGTTTTTT CSVPDGQEKLFF